This T cell receptor (beta chain) was captured by sequencing in a study of PD-1 blockade in mismatch repair-deficient tumors. Trimming pared 3 bases from V and 2 bases from J, leaving 3 bases between. Germline assignment: CDR1 SGHNT and CDR2 YYREEE (reference sequence). The CDR3 loop spans 12 amino acids. Data came from immunoSEQ multiplex PCR; TCRdb stores just in-frame clones and leaves some out. Of some 120,000 clones detected, almost 90% appear once; the ten largest clones hold 10% to 15%. This clone was observed once. Sequenced material: peripheral blood, taken about 17 months after starting pembrolizumab. This clonotype originated in an adult with mismatch repair-deficient cancer. The chain is built from TRBV5-4 and TRBJ2-1; no reliable D call. The DNA for the CDR3 is TGTGCCAGCAGCTGGGCCTACAATGAGCAGTTCTTC. Residues: CASSWAYNEQFF. Full variable domain (outside the CDR3, taken from reference TRBV5-4 and TRBJ2-1): ETGVTQSPTHLIKTRGQQVTLRCSSQSGHNTVSWYQQALGQGPQFIFQYYREEENGRGNFPPRFSGLQFPNYSSELNVNALELDDSALYLCASSWAYNEQFFGPGTRLTVL.